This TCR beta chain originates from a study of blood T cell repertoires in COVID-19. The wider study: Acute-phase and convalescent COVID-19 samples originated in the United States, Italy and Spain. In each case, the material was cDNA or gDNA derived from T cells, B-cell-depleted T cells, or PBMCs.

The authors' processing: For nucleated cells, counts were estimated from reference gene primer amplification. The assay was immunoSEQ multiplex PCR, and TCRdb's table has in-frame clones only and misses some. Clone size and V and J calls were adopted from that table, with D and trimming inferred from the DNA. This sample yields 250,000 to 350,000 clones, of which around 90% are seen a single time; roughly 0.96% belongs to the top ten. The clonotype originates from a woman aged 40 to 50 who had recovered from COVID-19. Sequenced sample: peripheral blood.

CDR3 loop: CASSAQQGTQPQHF. The CDR3 nucleotides are TGTGCCAGCAGTGCCCAACAGGGGACTCAGCCCCAGCATTTT. The chain uses TRBV27 and TRBJ1-5; 7 nucleotides align to TRBD1. This CDR3 spans 14 amino acids. V was pared by 5 bases and J by 6 bases, with 7 bases of the junction left unmatched. Germline loops: CDR1 MNHEY, CDR2 SMNVEV (reference sequence).